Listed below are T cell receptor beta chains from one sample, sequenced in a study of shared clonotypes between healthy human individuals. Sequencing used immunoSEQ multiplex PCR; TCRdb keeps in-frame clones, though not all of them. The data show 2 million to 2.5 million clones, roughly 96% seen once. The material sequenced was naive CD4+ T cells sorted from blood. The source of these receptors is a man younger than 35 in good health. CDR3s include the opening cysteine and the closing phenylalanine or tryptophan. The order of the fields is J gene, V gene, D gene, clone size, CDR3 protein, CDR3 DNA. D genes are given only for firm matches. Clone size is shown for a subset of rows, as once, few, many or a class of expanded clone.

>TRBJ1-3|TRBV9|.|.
CASSPRGTGATGNTIYF
TGTGCCAGCAGCCCACGGGGGACGGGAGCGACTGGAAACACCATATATTTT
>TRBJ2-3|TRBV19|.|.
CASRHTSKSTDTQYF
TGTGCCAGTCGGCACACCTCGAAGAGCACAGATACGCAGTATTTT
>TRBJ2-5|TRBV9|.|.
CASNVEGGWQETQYF
TGTGCCAGCAACGTTGAGGGGGGTTGGCAAGAGACCCAGTACTTC
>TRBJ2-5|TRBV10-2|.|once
CASSELETQYF
TGCGCCAGCAGTGAACTGGAGACCCAGTACTTC
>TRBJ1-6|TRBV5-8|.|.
CASSLDPWPLHF
TGTGCCAGCAGCTTAGACCCCTGGCCCCTCCACTTT
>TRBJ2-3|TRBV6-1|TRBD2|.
CASTGGVTDTQYF
TGTGCCAGCACGGGAGGGGTCACAGATACGCAGTATTTT
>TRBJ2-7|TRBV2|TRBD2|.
CASSLAGFSPGHEQYF
TGTGCCAGCAGTCTAGCGGGGTTCTCGCCCGGCCACGAGCAGTACTTC
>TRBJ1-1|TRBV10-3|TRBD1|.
CAIKGWAVGGEAFF
TGTGCCATCAAGGGGTGGGCTGTAGGGGGCGAGGCTTTCTTT
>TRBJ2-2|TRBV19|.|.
CASSIAPWRGGKNTGELFF
TGTGCCAGTAGTATTGCCCCGTGGCGAGGCGGGAAAAACACCGGGGAGCTGTTTTTT
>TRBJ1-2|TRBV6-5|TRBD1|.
CASSPGQGILGYTF
TGTGCCAGCAGTCCGGGACAGGGAATTCTTGGCTACACCTTC
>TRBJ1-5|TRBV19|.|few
CASSIGHYQPQHF
TGTGCCAGTAGTATTGGCCATTATCAGCCCCAGCATTTT
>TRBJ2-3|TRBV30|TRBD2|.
CALIPFKLAGPSDSTDTQYF
TGTGCCCTGATCCCCTTTAAGTTAGCGGGGCCGAGCGATAGCACAGATACGCAGTATTTT
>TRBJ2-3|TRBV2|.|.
CASSIRRGVDTQYF
TGTGCCAGCAGTATCCGTAGGGGGGTAGATACGCAGTATTTT
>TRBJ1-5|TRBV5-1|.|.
CASSVWGDQPQHF
TGCGCCAGTTCCGTATGGGGCGATCAGCCCCAGCATTTT
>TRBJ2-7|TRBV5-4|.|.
CASSLDPGRDEQYF
TGTGCCAGCAGCTTGGATCCGGGGCGGGACGAGCAGTACTTC
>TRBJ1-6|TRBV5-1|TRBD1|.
CASRDSDNSPLHF
TGCGCCAGCCGGGACAGTGATAATTCACCCCTCCACTTT
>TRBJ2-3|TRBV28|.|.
CASSFRTDTQYF
TGTGCCAGCAGTTTCCGGACAGATACGCAGTATTTT
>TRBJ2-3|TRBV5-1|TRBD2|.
CASSLRGGSTDTQYF
TGCGCCAGCAGCCTGAGGGGCGGGAGTACAGATACGCAGTATTTT
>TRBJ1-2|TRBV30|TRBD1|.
CAWSVQGVGYGYTF
TGTGCCTGGAGTGTACAGGGGGTAGGCTATGGCTACACCTTC
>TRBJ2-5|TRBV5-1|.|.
CASSLVVGDGSETQYF
TGCGCCAGCAGCTTGGTAGTCGGGGACGGGTCAGAGACCCAGTACTTC
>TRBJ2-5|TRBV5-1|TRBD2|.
CASSLVGAGEETQYF
TGCGCCAGCAGCTTGGTAGGGGCGGGAGAGGAGACCCAGTACTTC
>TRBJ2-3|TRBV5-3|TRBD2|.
CARSNSGRALDTQYF
TGTGCCAGAAGCAATAGCGGGAGGGCCCTAGATACGCAGTATTTT
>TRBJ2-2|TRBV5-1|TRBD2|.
CASSPGLPNTGELFF
TGCGCCAGCAGCCCGGGACTACCTAACACCGGGGAGCTGTTTTTT
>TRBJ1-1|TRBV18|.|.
CASSPSPLPEAFF
TGTGCCAGCTCACCAAGTCCACTCCCTGAAGCTTTCTTT
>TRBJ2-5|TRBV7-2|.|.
CASSLVPGSQETQYF
TGTGCCAGCAGCTTAGTTCCCGGGTCCCAAGAGACCCAGTACTTC
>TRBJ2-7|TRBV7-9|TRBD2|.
CASSLASSGGSYEQYF
TGTGCCAGCAGCTTAGCTTCTAGCGGGGGTTCCTACGAGCAGTACTTC
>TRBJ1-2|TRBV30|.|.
CAWGAGRGYTF
TGTGCCTGGGGGGCAGGGCGAGGCTACACCTTC
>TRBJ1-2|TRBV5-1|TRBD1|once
CASSPGQGTKGYTF
TGCGCCAGCAGCCCCGGACAGGGGACGAAGGGCTACACCTTC
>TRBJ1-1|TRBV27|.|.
CASSLSWTGTEAFF
TGTGCCAGCAGTTTATCGTGGACGGGGACTGAAGCTTTCTTT
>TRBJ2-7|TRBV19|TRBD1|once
CASSTGTGADYEQYF
TGTGCCAGTAGTACGGGGACAGGGGCTGACTACGAGCAGTACTTC
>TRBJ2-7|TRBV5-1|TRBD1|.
CASSGGTGTEQYF
TGCGCCAGCAGCGGCGGGACAGGTACCGAGCAGTACTTC
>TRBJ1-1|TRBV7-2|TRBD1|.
CASSPIQGARNTEAFF
TGTGCCAGCAGCCCGATACAGGGGGCCAGGAACACTGAAGCTTTCTTT
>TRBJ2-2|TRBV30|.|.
CAWGTGGKNTGELFF
TGTGCCTGGGGGACTGGAGGAAAAAACACCGGGGAGCTGTTTTTT
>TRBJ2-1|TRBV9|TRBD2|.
CASSVDPTGGRAFEQFF
TGTGCCAGCAGCGTAGACCCAACGGGCGGGAGGGCCTTTGAGCAGTTCTTC
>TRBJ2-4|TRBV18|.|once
CASSPKGDIQYF
TGTGCCAGCTCACCAAAGGGGGACATTCAGTACTTC
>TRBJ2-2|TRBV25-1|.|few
CASSDRTPSNTGELFF
TGTGCCAGCAGTGACCGGACCCCCTCAAACACCGGGGAGCTGTTTTTT
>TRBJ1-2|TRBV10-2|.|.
CASSEVVGGGSTF
.
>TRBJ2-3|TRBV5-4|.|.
CASSFGLDSPITDTQYF
TGTGCCAGCAGCTTCGGCCTAGACAGTCCCATTACCGATACGCAGTATTTT
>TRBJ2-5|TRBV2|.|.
CASNRGEETQYF
TGTGCCAGCAACCGAGGGGAAGAGACCCAGTACTTC
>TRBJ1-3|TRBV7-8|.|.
CASSLEGRLGNTIYF
TGTGCCAGCAGCTTAGAAGGCAGGCTAGGAAACACCATATATTTT
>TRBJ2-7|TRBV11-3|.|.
CASSPGTGVEQYF
TGTGCCAGCAGCCCCGGAACAGGCGTCGAGCAGTACTTC
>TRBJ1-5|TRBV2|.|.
CASRPGTYSNQPQHF
TGTGCCAGCCGCCCAGGGACTTATAGCAATCAGCCCCAGCATTTT
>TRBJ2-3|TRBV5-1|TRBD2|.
CASSLDPLATSTDTQYF
TGCGCCAGCAGCTTGGACCCACTAGCGACTAGCACAGATACGCAGTATTTT
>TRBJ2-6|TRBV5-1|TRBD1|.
CASSLAPGGAAGANVLTF
TGCGCCAGCAGCTTGGCTCCAGGGGGTGCAGCTGGGGCCAACGTCCTGACTTTC
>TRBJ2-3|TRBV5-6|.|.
CASSLARHQLTDTQYF
TGTGCCAGCAGCTTAGCGCGACACCAACTCACAGATACGCAGTATTTT
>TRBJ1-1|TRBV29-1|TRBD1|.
CSGRTGRDTEAFF
TGCAGCGGCCGGACAGGGAGGGACACTGAAGCTTTCTTT
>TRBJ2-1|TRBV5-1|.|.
CASSSRGERVEQFF
TGCGCCAGCAGCTCCCGTGGGGAACGGGTTGAGCAGTTCTTC
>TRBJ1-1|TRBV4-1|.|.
CASSRPGKRDTEAFF
TGCGCCAGCAGCCGTCCAGGGAAGAGAGACACTGAAGCTTTCTTT
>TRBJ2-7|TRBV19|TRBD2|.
CASSPHPSGSYEQYF
TGTGCCAGTAGTCCACACCCTAGCGGGAGCTACGAGCAGTACTTC
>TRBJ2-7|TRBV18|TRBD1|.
CASTSSGTGSDEQYF
TGTGCCAGTACTTCTTCCGGGACAGGGTCCGACGAGCAGTACTTC
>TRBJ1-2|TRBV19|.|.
CATRSGNYGYTF
TGTGCCACAAGGTCGGGGAACTATGGCTACACCTTC